A selection of T cell receptor beta chains follows, all from one sample in a study of vaccination effects on CD4 cells after COVID-19. Profiling relied on immunoSEQ multiplex PCR, and the TCRdb table lists in-frame clones only, not all of them. This table holds roughly 50,000 clones, roughly 80% found once. These TCRs' antigens remain unknown. This sample comprised CD4+ T cells from PBMCs cultured with HCoV-229E spike peptides, obtained before COVID-19 vaccination. Receptors were obtained from a human donor who received a COVID-19 vaccine. CDR3s include the opening cysteine and the closing phenylalanine or tryptophan. D genes are given only for firm matches. For some rows the clone size is stated as once, few or many, or as a class when expanded; others skip it.

v_gene: TRBV7-9
abundance: .
j_gene: TRBJ1-1
d_gene: TRBD1
CDR3nt: TGTGCCAGCAGCCCGGGACAGGGCATGGTAGCTTTCTTT
CDR3aa: CASSPGQGMVAFF

v_gene: TRBV30
abundance: few
j_gene: TRBJ2-1
d_gene: TRBD1
CDR3nt: TGTGCCTGGAGTAAGGGACAGCACCCCTACAATGAGCAGTTCTTC
CDR3aa: CAWSKGQHPYNEQFF

v_gene: TRBV12-3/TRBV12-4
abundance: .
j_gene: TRBJ1-6
d_gene: TRBD1
CDR3nt: TGTGCCAGCAGAGACAAGAGGACAGGGGCCCTCCACTTT
CDR3aa: CASRDKRTGALHF

v_gene: TRBV4-1
abundance: once
j_gene: TRBJ1-1
d_gene: .
CDR3nt: TGCGCCAGCAGCCAAGAGTCCGGGGAAGCTTTCTTT
CDR3aa: CASSQESGEAFF

v_gene: TRBV24-1
abundance: .
j_gene: TRBJ2-2
d_gene: .
CDR3nt: TGTGCCATTAACCGGGACGACGCGAACACCGGGGAGCTGTTTTTT
CDR3aa: CAINRDDANTGELFF

v_gene: TRBV9
abundance: .
j_gene: TRBJ2-1
d_gene: .
CDR3nt: TGTGCCAGCAGCGTTGTCCAGCGAGAAGAGCAGTTCTTC
CDR3aa: CASSVVQREEQFF

v_gene: TRBV24-1
abundance: .
j_gene: TRBJ2-5
d_gene: .
CDR3nt: TGTGCCACCAGTGATTCGAGGGGTTCCCAAGAGACCCAGTACTTC
CDR3aa: CATSDSRGSQETQYF

v_gene: TRBV29-1
abundance: once
j_gene: TRBJ2-5
d_gene: .
CDR3nt: TGCAGCGTAGTGCGGGGCCCGCAAGAGACCCAGTACTTC
CDR3aa: CSVVRGPQETQYF

v_gene: TRBV5-1
abundance: .
j_gene: TRBJ1-1
d_gene: .
CDR3nt: TGCGCCAGCAGCGTCGAGATGACGGGGAACACTGAAGCTTTCTTT
CDR3aa: CASSVEMTGNTEAFF

v_gene: TRBV2
abundance: few
j_gene: TRBJ1-6
d_gene: .
CDR3nt: TGTGCCAGCAGGGAACTCAGGGTTGGGGATTCACCCCTCCACTTT
CDR3aa: CASRELRVGDSPLHF

v_gene: TRBV7-2
abundance: .
j_gene: TRBJ2-3
d_gene: .
CDR3nt: TGTGCCAGCAGCCATCAGAGGGGTGTCCCAGATACGCAGTATTTT
CDR3aa: CASSHQRGVPDTQYF

v_gene: TRBV2
abundance: .
j_gene: TRBJ1-1
d_gene: .
CDR3nt: TGTGCCAGCATCCGGGACAAGAACACTGAAGCTTTCTTT
CDR3aa: CASIRDKNTEAFF

v_gene: TRBV6-5
abundance: .
j_gene: TRBJ2-1
d_gene: .
CDR3nt: TGTGCCAGCATCAACAGGCCTATGAAGGAGCAGTTCTTC
CDR3aa: CASINRPMKEQFF

v_gene: TRBV7-3
abundance: few
j_gene: TRBJ2-1
d_gene: .
CDR3nt: TGTGCCAGCAGCTACCAGGGGTACAATGAGCAGTTCTTC
CDR3aa: CASSYQGYNEQFF

v_gene: TRBV24-1
abundance: .
j_gene: TRBJ2-1
d_gene: TRBD1
CDR3nt: TGTGCCACCAGTGGGGGACAGGGGGCCTACAATGAGCAGTTCTTC
CDR3aa: CATSGGQGAYNEQFF

v_gene: TRBV25-1
abundance: .
j_gene: TRBJ2-5
d_gene: .
CDR3nt: TGTGCCAGCAGTGAATATTCAGAGACCCAGTACTTC
CDR3aa: CASSEYSETQYF

v_gene: TRBV6-5
abundance: few
j_gene: TRBJ2-2
d_gene: .
CDR3nt: TGTGCCAGCAGCTCTGAGAGGTATCCCGGGGAGCTGTTTTTT
CDR3aa: CASSSERYPGELFF

v_gene: TRBV5-1
abundance: .
j_gene: TRBJ2-2
d_gene: .
CDR3nt: TGCGCCAGCAGCTCGCTTGGATCGAACACCGGGGAGCTGTTTTTT
CDR3aa: CASSSLGSNTGELFF

v_gene: TRBV19
abundance: .
j_gene: TRBJ2-5
d_gene: TRBD1
CDR3nt: TGTGCCAGTAGTACGGGACAGGGGCTATGGGAGACCCAGTACTTC
CDR3aa: CASSTGQGLWETQYF

v_gene: TRBV11-2
abundance: .
j_gene: TRBJ2-1
d_gene: .
CDR3nt: TGTGCCAGCAGCTTAGATTCCGTTACCCTCTTGCGGCAGTTCTTC
CDR3aa: CASSLDSVTLLRQFF

v_gene: TRBV7-9
abundance: .
j_gene: TRBJ2-3
d_gene: TRBD1
CDR3nt: TGTGCCAGCAGCCCAAAGACAGGGTCAGGCACAGATACGCAGTATTTT
CDR3aa: CASSPKTGSGTDTQYF

v_gene: TRBV28
abundance: .
j_gene: TRBJ2-2
d_gene: .
CDR3nt: TGTGCCAGCAGGCGAGGTGGGCCGAACACCGGGGAGCTGTTTTTT
CDR3aa: CASRRGGPNTGELFF

v_gene: TRBV24-1
abundance: .
j_gene: TRBJ2-5
d_gene: .
CDR3nt: TGTGCCACCAGTAAGTCCGGCCAAGAGACCCAGTACTTC
CDR3aa: CATSKSGQETQYF

v_gene: TRBV5-1
abundance: .
j_gene: TRBJ2-5
d_gene: .
CDR3nt: TGCGCCAGCAGCTTGCGACAAGGCGGCGGAGAGACCCAGTACTTC
CDR3aa: CASSLRQGGGETQYF

v_gene: TRBV6-5
abundance: .
j_gene: TRBJ1-5
d_gene: .
CDR3nt: TGTGCCAGCAGCCACAAAACCGAGGATCAGCCCCAGCATTTT
CDR3aa: CASSHKTEDQPQHF

v_gene: TRBV9
abundance: .
j_gene: TRBJ1-1
d_gene: TRBD1
CDR3nt: TGTGCCAGCAGCGTAGCTCCGCAGGGGGCCGAAACTGAAGCTTTCTTT
CDR3aa: CASSVAPQGAETEAFF

v_gene: TRBV6-5
abundance: .
j_gene: TRBJ1-1
d_gene: .
CDR3nt: TGTGCCAGCAGTTCCCCTTTGGACACTGAAGCTTTCTTT
CDR3aa: CASSSPLDTEAFF

v_gene: TRBV15
abundance: .
j_gene: TRBJ2-5
d_gene: .
CDR3nt: TGTGCCACCAGCAGAGATAGGGGGGAAGTCCAGACCCAGTACTTC
CDR3aa: CATSRDRGEVQTQYF

v_gene: TRBV9
abundance: .
j_gene: TRBJ1-2
d_gene: .
CDR3nt: TGTGCCAGCAGCGTCGACTCAAACTATGGCTACACCTTC
CDR3aa: CASSVDSNYGYTF

v_gene: TRBV3-1/TRBV3-2
abundance: few
j_gene: TRBJ1-5
d_gene: .
CDR3nt: TGTGCCAGCAGCCCCCCACCCCAGCATTTT
CDR3aa: CASSPPPQHF

v_gene: TRBV5-1
abundance: few
j_gene: TRBJ1-1
d_gene: .
CDR3nt: TGCGCCAGCAGCTTGGTCCCGAACACTGAAGCTTTCTTT
CDR3aa: CASSLVPNTEAFF

v_gene: TRBV9
abundance: .
j_gene: TRBJ1-1
d_gene: TRBD1
CDR3nt: TGTGCCAGCAGCGCAGGGGGCAACACTGAAGCTTTCTTT
CDR3aa: CASSAGGNTEAFF

v_gene: TRBV10-1
abundance: .
j_gene: TRBJ2-5
d_gene: TRBD1
CDR3nt: TGCGCCAGCAGTGAGTCTGGACAGGGGGGGACCCAGTACTTC
CDR3aa: CASSESGQGGTQYF

v_gene: TRBV9
abundance: .
j_gene: TRBJ1-2
d_gene: .
CDR3nt: TGTGCCAGCAGCGTAGCTGGGAGCTTTGGCTACACCTTC
CDR3aa: CASSVAGSFGYTF

v_gene: TRBV7-2
abundance: .
j_gene: TRBJ1-3
d_gene: TRBD1
CDR3nt: TGTGCCAGCAGCGCCGAGGGAGGCCAGGGGGCTTCTGGAAACACCATATATTTT
CDR3aa: CASSAEGGQGASGNTIYF

v_gene: TRBV6-5
abundance: .
j_gene: TRBJ1-3
d_gene: .
CDR3nt: TGTGCCAGCCTGAGAGGCGCCGCTGGAAACACCATATATTTT
CDR3aa: CASLRGAAGNTIYF

v_gene: TRBV19
abundance: few
j_gene: TRBJ1-1
d_gene: .
CDR3nt: TGTGCCAGTAGTGCCCTAGGAGGACAGCCGAACACTGAAGCTTTCTTT
CDR3aa: CASSALGGQPNTEAFF

v_gene: TRBV12-3/TRBV12-4
abundance: .
j_gene: TRBJ1-4
d_gene: .
CDR3nt: TGTGCCAGCAAAGACTTTAATGAAAAACTGTTTTTT
CDR3aa: CASKDFNEKLFF

v_gene: TRBV7-3
abundance: .
j_gene: TRBJ2-5
d_gene: TRBD2
CDR3nt: TGTGCCAGCAGCTTAAACCCTCGACTAGCGGAAGAGACCCAGTACTTC
CDR3aa: CASSLNPRLAEETQYF

v_gene: TRBV5-4
abundance: .
j_gene: TRBJ1-1
d_gene: .
CDR3nt: TGTGCCAGCAGAGGGGACAACACTGAAGCTTTCTTT
CDR3aa: CASRGDNTEAFF

v_gene: TRBV6-6
abundance: few
j_gene: TRBJ1-5
d_gene: .
CDR3nt: TGTGCCAGCAGTTACTGGGGGGCGGATCAGCCCCAGCATTTT
CDR3aa: CASSYWGADQPQHF

v_gene: TRBV7-9
abundance: .
j_gene: TRBJ1-6
d_gene: .
CDR3nt: TGTGCCAGCAGCTTAAAAGGTCCAAATTCACCCCTCCACTTT
CDR3aa: CASSLKGPNSPLHF

v_gene: TRBV3-1/TRBV3-2
abundance: .
j_gene: TRBJ1-2
d_gene: TRBD1
CDR3nt: TGTGCCAGCAGCCGGGACAGGGCGAGCGGCTACACCTTC
CDR3aa: CASSRDRASGYTF

v_gene: TRBV19
abundance: once
j_gene: TRBJ2-2
d_gene: TRBD1
CDR3nt: TGTGCCAGTAGTGCTACAGGGGGCCAGAACACCGGGGAGCTGTTTTTT
CDR3aa: CASSATGGQNTGELFF

v_gene: TRBV7-2
abundance: .
j_gene: TRBJ1-3
d_gene: .
CDR3nt: TGTGCCAGCAGCACACAGTACAGGTCCAGCTCTGGAAACACCATATATTTT
CDR3aa: CASSTQYRSSSGNTIYF